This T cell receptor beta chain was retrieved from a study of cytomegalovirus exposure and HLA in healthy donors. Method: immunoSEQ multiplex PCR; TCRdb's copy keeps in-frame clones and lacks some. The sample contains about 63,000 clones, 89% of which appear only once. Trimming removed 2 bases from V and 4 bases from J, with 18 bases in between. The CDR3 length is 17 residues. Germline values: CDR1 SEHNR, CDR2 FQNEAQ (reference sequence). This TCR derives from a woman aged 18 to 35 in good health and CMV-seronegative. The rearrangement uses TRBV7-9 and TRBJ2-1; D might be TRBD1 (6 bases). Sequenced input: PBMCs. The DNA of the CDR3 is TGTGCCAGCAGCTTACCTACAGGGTCCAACCTATACAATGAGCAGTTCTTC. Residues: CASSLPTGSNLYNEQFF.